The 7 T cell receptor beta chains in this list originate from one sample, sequenced in a study of blood T cell repertoires in COVID-19. TCRdb keeps only in-frame clones here, not all; method: immunoSEQ multiplex PCR. The repertoire holds 450,000 or so clones, 70% to 90% seen once, with 0.8% to 0.85% in the top ten. What was sequenced was peripheral blood. The receptors come from a man in his late teens or twenties with COVID-19, enrolled during active disease.

The V call is TRBV5-4, the J call TRBJ2-3; D ambiguous. This CDR3 has 13 amino acids. Germline assignment: CDR1 SGHNT and CDR2 YYREEE (reference sequence). V was cut by 6 bases and J by 6 bases, with 14 bases left in between. The DNA for the CDR3 is TGTGCCAGCACCGATATTGGTGCGGATACGCAGTATTTT. Translation: CASTDIGADTQYF.

The chain carries TRBV25-1 and TRBJ2-1, with 7 nucleotides matching TRBD2. Germline CDR1 reads MGHDK; CDR2 reads SYGVNS. This CDR3 region has 16 residues. With V trimmed by 2 bases and J by 8 bases, 12 bases remained unmatched. The CDR3 region is CASSEEEGGPEDEQFF. CDR3 sequence (DNA): TGTGCCAGCAGTGAAGAGGAGGGAGGGCCGGAGGATGAGCAGTTCTTC.

V and J are TRBV2 and TRBJ2-7; the match to TRBD2 covers 10 bases. The CDR3 sequence is 13 residues long. Losses at the gene ends were 7 bases for V and 6 bases for J; bases not matched to a gene: 6. Germline V lookup: CDR1 SNHLY, CDR2 FYNNEI. The CDR3 reads CASKRGGVGEQYF. DNA of the CDR3: TGTGCCAGCAAGCGGGGGGGTGTCGGCGAGCAGTACTTC.

V usage is TRBV12-5 and J usage is TRBJ1-1, with D hard to call. The CDR3 length is 13 residues. CDR1 is LGHNT and CDR2 is FRNRAP in the germline V gene. Trimming cost V 6 bases and J 4 bases, with 12 bases left between them. CDR3 coding DNA: TGTGCTAGTGGCGCCCTCCCGAGCACTGAAGCTTTCTTT. Amino acid sequence: CASGALPSTEAFF. Based on the CDR3 plus reference TRBV12-5 and TRBJ1-1, the full variable domain is DARVTQTPRHKVTEMGQEVTMRCQPILGHNTVFWYRQTMMQGLELLAYFRNRAPLDDSGMPKDRFSAEMPDATLATLKIQPSEPRDSAVYFCASGALPSTEAFFGQGTRLTVV.

The chain joins TRBV10-3 to TRBJ1-1; D might be TRBD1 (6 bases). Per the germline V gene, CDR1 is ENHRY and CDR2 is SYGVKD. This CDR3 is 15 amino acids long. The germline V and J ends were trimmed by 7 bases and 1 base, with 16 bases remaining between them. The CDR3 sequence: CAIKRGEGRNTEAFF. In nucleotides, the CDR3 is TGTGCCATCAAGAGGGGGGAGGGAAGGAACACTGAAGCTTTCTTT.

This clone was seen just once. V is TRBV2 and J is TRBJ1-5, with no clear D. Looked up from germline, CDR1 is SNHLY and CDR2 is FYNNEI. The CDR3 runs to 14 residues. The V and J ends lost 1 base and 4 bases respectively, with 8 bases between them. The CDR3 loop is CASSEVEGNQPQHF. The CDR3 coding sequence is TGTGCCAGCAGTGAAGTTGAGGGAAATCAGCCCCAGCATTTT.

The J gene is TRBJ2-5, the V gene TRBV2; 12 nucleotides align to TRBD1. CDR3 size: 16 residues. V gave up 2 bases and J gave up 4 bases; unmatched junction bases: 5. The germline gives CDR1 SNHLY, CDR2 FYNNEI. Written as DNA, the CDR3 is TGTGCCAGCAGTGAACCGGGACAGGGGGCTGGAGAGACCCAGTACTTC. It yields the protein CASSEPGQGAGETQYF.